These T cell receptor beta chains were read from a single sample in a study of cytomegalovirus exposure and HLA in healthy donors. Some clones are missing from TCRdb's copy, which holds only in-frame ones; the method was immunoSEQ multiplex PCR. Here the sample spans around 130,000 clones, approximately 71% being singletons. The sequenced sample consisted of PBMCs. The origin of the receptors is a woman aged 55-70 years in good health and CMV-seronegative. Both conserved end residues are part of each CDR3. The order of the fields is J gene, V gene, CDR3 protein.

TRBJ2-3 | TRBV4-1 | CASRRTGTGSTTDTQYF
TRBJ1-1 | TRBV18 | CASSQGQVAEAFF
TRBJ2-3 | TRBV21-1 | CASSELAGTQYF
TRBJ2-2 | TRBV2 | CASFATVNTGELFF
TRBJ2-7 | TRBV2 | CASSRTGTRDGEQYF
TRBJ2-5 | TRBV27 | CASRSRQETQYF
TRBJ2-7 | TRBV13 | CASRPFTGGYEQYF
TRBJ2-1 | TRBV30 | CAWSTTSGLYNEQFF
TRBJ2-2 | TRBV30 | CAWGQGGTGELFF
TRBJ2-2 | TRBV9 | CASSVYGGNTGELFF
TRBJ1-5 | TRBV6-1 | CASSEALNQPQHF
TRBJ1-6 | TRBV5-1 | CASSLAVSGQGVSPLHF
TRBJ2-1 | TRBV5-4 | CASSAPGGSGSSQHYNEQFF
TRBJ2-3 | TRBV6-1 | CASSHDGGTDTQYF
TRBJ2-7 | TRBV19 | CASSWSGTVPEQYF
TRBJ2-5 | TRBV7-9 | CASSFTGLAGGATQYF
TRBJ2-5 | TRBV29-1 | CSVLKGTVQETQYF
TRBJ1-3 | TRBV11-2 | CASSRTGARSSGNTIYF
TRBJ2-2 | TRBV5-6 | CASSSGPYRGQGGELFF
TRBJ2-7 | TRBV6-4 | CASIAQAGSSYEQYF
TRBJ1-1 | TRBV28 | CASTLNTLNTEAFF
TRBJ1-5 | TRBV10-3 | CAISDPTANQPQHF